The next 28 T cell receptor beta chains were all read from a single sample in a study of technical replicates of blood from several donors. TCRdb's copy holds only in-frame clones and misses some; the assay was immunoSEQ multiplex PCR. The data hold 75,000 or so clones, with 85% to 95% observed a single time. The specimen sequenced was T cells isolated from PBMCs. The receptors derive from a human donor in good health.

The chain has TRBV11-2 and TRBJ2-7; D gene uncertain. The length of the CDR3 is 13 residues. The V gene's germline CDR1 is SGHAT and CDR2 FQNNGV. V was shortened by 3 bases and J by 0 bases, with 6 bases between the two germline ends. The CDR3 region has the DNA TGTGCCAGCAGCTTCTCAGGCTCCTACGAGCAGTACTTC. Translated: CASSFSGSYEQYF.

The rearrangement uses TRBV5-1 and TRBJ2-7; 7 bases fit TRBD2. CDR3 length: 16 amino acids. V shed 3 bases and J 3 bases; nucleotides not matched to a gene: 12. In germline, CDR1 is SGHRS, CDR2 YFSETQ. CDR3 sequence reads: CASSSTGRAGNYEQYF. The CDR3 nucleotides read TGCGCCAGCAGCTCCACCGGGCGAGCGGGAAACTACGAGCAGTACTTC.

The chain uses TRBV5-1 and TRBJ1-1, with unresolved D. The germline V gene has CDR1 SGHRS and CDR2 YFSETQ. V was trimmed by 4 bases and J by 1 base, leaving 11 bases between them. The CDR3 is 14 amino acids. The CDR3 loop reads CASSKRVGNTEAFF. CDR3 in DNA: TGCGCCAGCAGCAAGAGGGTAGGGAACACTGAAGCTTTCTTT.

V usage is TRBV7-9 and J usage is TRBJ2-7; TRBD1 agrees at 9 bases. Per germline, CDR1 SEHNR and CDR2 FQNEAQ (reference sequence). This CDR3 contains 14 residues. Trimming took 5 bases from V and 5 from J; bases not matched to a gene: 7. Here the CDR3 reads CASSLIWDRDEQYF. The CDR3 DNA reads as TGTGCCAGCAGCCTCATATGGGACAGGGACGAGCAGTACTTC.

The V call is TRBV7-9, the J call TRBJ2-7; a weak D match, TRBD2 (6 bases). Per the germline V gene, CDR1 is SEHNR and CDR2 is FQNEAQ (reference sequence). The V and J ends lost 6 bases and 0 bases respectively, with 15 bases between them. The CDR3 is 15 amino acids. This CDR3 reads CASSFRLAVSYEQYF. CDR3 bases: TGTGCCAGCAGTTTCCGGTTAGCGGTCTCCTACGAGCAGTACTTC.

V gene TRBV5-8 combines with J gene TRBJ2-7; 11 bases agree with TRBD2. CDR3 size: 16 residues. CDR1 is SGHTS and CDR2 is YDEGEE in the germline V gene. V dropped 0 bases and J dropped 0; count of bases not matched to a gene: 2. This CDR3 is CASSLGLAGLSYEQYF. The DNA of the CDR3 is TGTGCCAGCAGCTTGGGACTAGCGGGACTCTCCTACGAGCAGTACTTC.

The V and J genes are TRBV7-6 and TRBJ2-2; TRBD1 is a possible D gene (5 bases). Looked up from germline, CDR1 is SGHVS and CDR2 is FNYEAQ. CDR3 length: 18 amino acids. V was pared by 5 bases and J by 1 base, with 20 bases between. DNA for the CDR3: TGTGCCAGCAGCGATAGGGCCGCACAAAGGGGGAACACCGGGGAGCTGTTTTTT. It encodes CASSDRAAQRGNTGELFF.

The chain has TRBV6-1 and TRBJ1-5; D remains ambiguous. In germline, CDR1 is MNHNS, CDR2 SASEGT. This CDR3 is 17 amino acids long. V dropped 2 bases and J dropped 0 bases, with 14 bases sitting between them. Here the CDR3 DNA reads TGTGCCAGCAGTGAATGGGCACACCTTACTAGCAATCAGCCCCAGCATTTT. As protein: CASSEWAHLTSNQPQHF.

The chain is built from TRBV30 and TRBJ2-1; TRBD1 is a possible D gene (5 bases). The V gene's germline CDR1 is GTSNPN and CDR2 SVGIG (reference sequence). Trimming took off 0 bases at V and 0 bases at J, with 6 bases between the two ends. This CDR3 spans 14 amino acids. Here the CDR3 reads CAWSVRGSYNEQFF. The CDR3 region has the DNA TGTGCCTGGAGTGTAAGGGGCTCCTACAATGAGCAGTTCTTC.

This clone has a handful of counts. The CDR3 is CASSYGTANNYGYTF. The CDR3, as DNA: TGTGCCAGCAGCTACGGGACAGCCAATAACTATGGCTACACCTTC. The genes are TRBV5-8 and TRBJ1-2, with 7 bases aligning to TRBD1. The CDR3 has 15 amino acids. J lost 1 base, V lost 3 bases, and 6 bases had no gene match. CDR1 and CDR2 (germline): SGHTS, YDEGEE.

The V call is TRBV18, the J call TRBJ2-7, with D perhaps TRBD2 (5 bases). CDR3 length: 13 amino acids. Looked up from germline, CDR1 is KGHSH and CDR2 is LQKENI. Trimming pared 6 bases from V and 0 bases from J, leaving 9 bases between. The CDR3 here is CASSSTSSYEQYF. The CDR3 DNA is TGTGCCAGCTCCTCTACTAGCTCCTACGAGCAGTACTTC.

The rearrangement links TRBV7-9 to TRBJ2-7; D may be TRBD2 (6 bases). V lost 5 bases and J lost 0, with 17 bases in between. This CDR3 has 16 residues. Germline lookup yields CDR1 SEHNR and CDR2 FQNEAQ (reference sequence). CDR3 sequence: CASSNIMGTYSYEQYF. The CDR3 nucleotides read TGTGCCAGCAGCAACATAATGGGGACTTACTCCTACGAGCAGTACTTC.

This chain joins TRBV19 and TRBJ1-2; D unresolved. Germline V CDR1 and CDR2: LNHDA, SQIVND (reference sequence). The CDR3 totals 15 residues. Trimming cost V 3 bases and J 1 base, with 12 bases left between them. The CDR3 sequence: CASSIWAGNNYGYTF. CDR3 DNA: TGTGCCAGTAGTATTTGGGCAGGTAATAACTATGGCTACACCTTC.

The chain carries TRBV29-1 and TRBJ2-7; the D is unclear. The CDR3 is 12 residues long. Per the germline V gene, CDR1 is SQVTM and CDR2 is ANQGSEA. V gave up 5 bases and J gave up 0 bases, with 8 bases separating them. The CDR3 nucleotides read TGCAGCGTTCTGGCACCCTCCTACGAGCAGTACTTC. Its protein product is CSVLAPSYEQYF.

This chain links TRBV5-1 with TRBJ2-7, with 8 bases fitting TRBD2. Germline-derived CDR1 and CDR2 are SGHRS and YFSETQ. V gave up 4 bases and J gave up 0 bases; unmatched junction bases: 9. CDR3 length: 16 residues. This CDR3 reads CASSIRTSGASYEQYF. The DNA for the CDR3 is TGCGCCAGCAGCATAAGAACTAGCGGAGCCTCCTACGAGCAGTACTTC.

This rearrangement joins TRBV11-3 to TRBJ2-7; D is ambiguous. Per the germline V gene, CDR1 is SGHNT and CDR2 is YENEEA. V was shortened by 6 bases and J by 0 bases, with 12 bases between the two germline ends. This CDR3 comprises 14 residues. DNA for the CDR3: TGTGCCAGCAGGGGCAGGCCTATCTCCTACGAGCAGTACTTC. Translation gives CASRGRPISYEQYF.

The chain uses TRBV28 and TRBJ1-4; TRBD1 agrees at 9 bases. Germline V CDR1 and CDR2: MDHEN, SYDVKM. This CDR3 region has 14 residues. The trim removed 8 bases at V and 6 bases at J, leaving 7 bases unmatched. CDR3 loop: CASGTGTGYEKLFF. The CDR3 DNA sequence: TGTGCCAGCGGCACCGGGACAGGGTATGAAAAACTGTTTTTT.

This clone occurred a few times. The rearrangement joins TRBV2 to TRBJ1-2; D may be TRBD1 (6 bases). The length of the CDR3 is 12 residues. Germline assignment: CDR1 SNHLY and CDR2 FYNNEI. Trimming removed 9 bases at V and 2 bases at J, with 10 bases between. CDR3 in DNA: TGTGCCAGTCTAGGACAGAACTATGGCTACACCTTC. It specifies CASLGQNYGYTF.

The chain combines TRBV29-1 with TRBJ2-3; TRBD1 is a possible D gene (5 bases). V lost 6 bases to trimming and J lost 5 bases, with 21 bases between them. Germline assignment: CDR1 SQVTM and CDR2 ANQGSEA. This CDR3 has 15 residues. CDR3 DNA sequence: TGCAGCGTGGGATTTACAGGAGCCCTCGGAGATACGCAGTATTTT. It encodes CSVGFTGALGDTQYF.

The chain links TRBV28 to TRBJ2-1; 9 nucleotides agree with TRBD2. Losses at the gene ends were 6 bases for V and 7 bases for J; bases not matched to a gene: 13. Germline assignment: CDR1 MDHEN and CDR2 SYDVKM. This CDR3 contains 16 residues. DNA for the CDR3: TGTGCCAGCAGCCCCCCTGAGACTAGCGGAAAAAATGAGCAGTTCTTC. As protein: CASSPPETSGKNEQFF. Full variable domain (rest looked up from reference TRBV28 and TRBJ2-1): DVKVTQSSRYLVKRTGEKVFLECVQDMDHENMFWYRQDPGLGLRLIYFSYDVKMKEKGDIPEGYSVSREKKERFSLILESASTNQTSMYLCASSPPETSGKNEQFFGPGTRLTVL.

The chain recombines TRBV7-2 with TRBJ2-7; the match to TRBD1 covers 10 bases. Germline trimming cut 3 bases from V and 5 bases from J; bases unmatched to any gene: 4. The V gene's germline CDR1 is SGHTA and CDR2 FQGNSA. The CDR3 contains 14 residues. The CDR3 region is CASSFDRGRNEQYF. CDR3 nucleotide sequence: TGTGCCAGCAGCTTCGACAGGGGGCGGAACGAGCAGTACTTC.

This chain links TRBV28 with TRBJ2-1, with D maybe TRBD1 (5 bases). CDR1 MDHEN and CDR2 SYDVKM come from the germline V gene. The CDR3 contains 15 residues. The germline V and J ends were trimmed by 5 bases and 4 bases, with 15 bases remaining between them. The CDR3 spells CASSNRNLVYNEQFF. CDR3 coding DNA: TGTGCCAGCAGTAACAGGAATCTCGTATACAATGAGCAGTTCTTC. The whole variable domain, filled in from reference TRBV28 and TRBJ2-1, reads DVKVTQSSRYLVKRTGEKVFLECVQDMDHENMFWYRQDPGLGLRLIYFSYDVKMKEKGDIPEGYSVSREKKERFSLILESASTNQTSMYLCASSNRNLVYNEQFFGPGTRLTVL.

The V call is TRBV10-3, the J call TRBJ1-4; D is possibly TRBD1 (6 bases). CDR1 and CDR2 from the germline V gene are ENHRY and SYGVKD. This CDR3 region has 15 residues. V lost 6 bases to trimming and J lost 0 bases, with 11 bases between them. The CDR3 protein is CAIRDSRATNEKLFF. The CDR3 DNA reads TGTGCCATCAGGGACAGTAGAGCAACTAATGAAAAACTGTTTTTT.

This chain links TRBV14 with TRBJ2-2, with D unresolved. Trimming removed 1 base from V and 3 bases from J, with 6 bases in between. Germline V lookup: CDR1 SGHDN, CDR2 FVKESK. CDR3 size: 14 residues. The CDR3 DNA follows: TGTGCCAGCAGCCAAGGGCGGTACACCGGGGAGCTGTTTTTT. Protein product: CASSQGRYTGELFF.

The chain recombines TRBV28 with TRBJ1-1; D perhaps matches TRBD1 (6 bases). CDR3 length: 15 amino acids. Trimming removed 4 bases from V and 6 bases from J, with 18 bases in between. Germline assignment: CDR1 MDHEN and CDR2 SYDVKM. The CDR3 reads CASSSTLDSTSEAFF. CDR3 nucleotide sequence: TGTGCCAGCAGTTCGACCTTGGACAGTACCTCTGAAGCTTTCTTT.

The chain recombines TRBV7-8 with TRBJ2-7, with TRBD1 as a possible D gene (6 bases). The V gene lost 5 bases and the J gene lost 3 bases, with 8 bases spanning the gap. The CDR3 loop spans 12 amino acids. Germline CDR1 is SGHVS and CDR2 is FQNEAQ. CDR3 DNA sequence: TGTGCCAGCAGCCAGGACAGCTACGAGCAGTACTTC. This encodes CASSQDSYEQYF. The whole variable domain, filled in from reference TRBV7-8 and TRBJ2-7, reads GAGVSQSPRYKVAKRGQDVALRCDPISGHVSLFWYQQALGQGPEFLTYFQNEAQLDKSGLPSDRFFAERPEGSVSTLKIQRTQQEDSAVYLCASSQDSYEQYFGPGTRLTVT.

The CDR3 coding sequence is TGTGCCAGCAGTTTATCCAGGGGGCATCAGCCCCAGCATTTT. It encodes CASSLSRGHQPQHF. This chain uses TRBV27 with TRBJ1-5; 8 bases agree with TRBD1. The CDR3 runs 14 residues. The J segment lost 5 bases and the V segment lost 0 bases, leaving 0 bases of the junction unmatched. The germline CDR1 and CDR2 sequences are MNHEY and SMNVEV (reference sequence).

The V and J genes are TRBV21-1 and TRBJ1-2; no DNA check was done on the table's D call, TRBD1. TRBV21-1 is termed a pseudogene. The CDR3 spans 15 residues. CDR3 DNA: TGTGCCAGCAGCACAAGGGACAGGGTGAGGTATGGCTACACCTTC. This codes for CASSTRDRVRYGYTF.